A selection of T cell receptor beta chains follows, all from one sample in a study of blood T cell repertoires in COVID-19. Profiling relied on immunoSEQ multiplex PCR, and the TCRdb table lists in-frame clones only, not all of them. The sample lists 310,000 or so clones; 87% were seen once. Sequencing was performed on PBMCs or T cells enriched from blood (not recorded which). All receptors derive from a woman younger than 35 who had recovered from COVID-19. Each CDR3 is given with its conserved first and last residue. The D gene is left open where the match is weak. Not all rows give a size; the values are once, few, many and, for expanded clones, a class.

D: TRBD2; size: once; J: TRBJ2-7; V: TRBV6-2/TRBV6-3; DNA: TGTGCCAGCAGTTCCGCACTGGGACTAGCCTACGAGCAGTACTTC; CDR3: CASSSALGLAYEQYF
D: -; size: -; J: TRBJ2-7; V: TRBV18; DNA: TGTGCCAGCTCACCGCCAAGTCAACTCGAGCAGTACTTC; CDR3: CASSPPSQLEQYF
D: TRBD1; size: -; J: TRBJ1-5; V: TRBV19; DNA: TGTGCCAGTAGTACCCGACAGGGAGCGGCTCAGCCCCAGCATTTT; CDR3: CASSTRQGAAQPQHF
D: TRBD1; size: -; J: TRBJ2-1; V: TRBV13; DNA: TGTGCCAGCAGCCTCAGACAGGGGTACGCGAATGAGCAGTTCTTC; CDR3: CASSLRQGYANEQFF
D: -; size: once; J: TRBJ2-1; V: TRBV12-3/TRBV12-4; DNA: TGTGCCAGCGTTACCTACAATGAGCAGTTCTTC; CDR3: CASVTYNEQFF
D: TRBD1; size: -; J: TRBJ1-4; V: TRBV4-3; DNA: TGCGCCAGCAGCAGAGGACAGGGTAAGGAAAAACTGTTTTTT; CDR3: CASSRGQGKEKLFF
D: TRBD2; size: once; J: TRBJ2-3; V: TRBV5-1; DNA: TGCGCCAGCAGCTTGGGCGGCGGGGGGAGCACAGATACGCAGTATTTT; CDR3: CASSLGGGGSTDTQYF
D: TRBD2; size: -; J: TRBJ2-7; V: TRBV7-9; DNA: TGTGCCAGCAGCTTAGGTTCGGGAGGGTTCTACGAGCAGTACTTC; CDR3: CASSLGSGGFYEQYF
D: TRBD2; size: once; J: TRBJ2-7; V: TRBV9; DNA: TGTGCCAGCAGCGTATCCAGCGGGGTCTCCTACGAGCAGTACTTC; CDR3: CASSVSSGVSYEQYF
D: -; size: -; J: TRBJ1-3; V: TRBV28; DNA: TGTGCCAGCAGTCTTTCCGCAGGAAGTGGAAACACCATATATTTT; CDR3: CASSLSAGSGNTIYF
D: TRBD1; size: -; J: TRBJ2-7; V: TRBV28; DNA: TGTGCCAGCAGGACTCCGGGACAGGGGGTACACGAGCAGTACTTC; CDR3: CASRTPGQGVHEQYF
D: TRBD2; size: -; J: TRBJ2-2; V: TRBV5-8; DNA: TGTGCCAGCAGCCCGTGGACTAGCGGGAGGTATAACACCGGGGAGCTGTTTTTT; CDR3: CASSPWTSGRYNTGELFF
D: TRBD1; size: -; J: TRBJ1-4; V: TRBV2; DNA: TGTGCCAGCAGCCCCGGGACAGGGCAAGAAAAACTGTTTTTT; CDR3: CASSPGTGQEKLFF
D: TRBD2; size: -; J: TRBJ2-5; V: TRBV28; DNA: TGTGCCAGCCTAGAGGGTAGCGGGGGGTCGGTTCCGGAGACCCAGTACTTC; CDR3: CASLEGSGGSVPETQYF
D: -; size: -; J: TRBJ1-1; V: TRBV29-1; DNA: TGCAGCGTTGAGGTGGCAGGCACTGAAGCTTTCTTT; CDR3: CSVEVAGTEAFF
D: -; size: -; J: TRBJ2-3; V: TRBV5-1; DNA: TGCGCCAGCAGCACCTCAGGGCACCTTAGCACAGATACGCAGTATTTT; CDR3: CASSTSGHLSTDTQYF
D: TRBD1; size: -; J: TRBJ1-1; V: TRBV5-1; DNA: TGCGCCAGCAGCCTCGACAGGGACACTGAAGCTTTCTTT; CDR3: CASSLDRDTEAFF
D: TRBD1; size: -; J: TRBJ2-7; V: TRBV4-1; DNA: TGCGCCAGCAGCCAGAGGACAGGGAGCTACGAGCAGTACTTC; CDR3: CASSQRTGSYEQYF
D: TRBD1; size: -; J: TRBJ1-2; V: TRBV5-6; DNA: TGTGCCAGCAGCTTGGACAGGGGGGTCTATGGCTACACCTTC; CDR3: CASSLDRGVYGYTF
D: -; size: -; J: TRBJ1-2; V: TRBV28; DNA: TGTGCCAGCACCCTCAAGGGACGGGGGAGAGGCTACACCTTC; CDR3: CASTLKGRGRGYTF
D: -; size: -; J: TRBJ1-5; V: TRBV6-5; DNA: TGTGCCAGCAGTTACTCAGGCCGGGATCCAAGGGAGACCCAGCATTTT; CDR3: CASSYSGRDPRETQHF
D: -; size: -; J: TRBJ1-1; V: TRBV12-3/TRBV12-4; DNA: TGTGCCAGCAGTTTAGGGGCGGGTGAAGCTTTCTTT; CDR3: CASSLGAGEAFF
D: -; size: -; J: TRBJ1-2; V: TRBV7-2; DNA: TGTGCCAGCAGCTTGGGGGGGCGGAACTATGGCTACACCTTC; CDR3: CASSLGGRNYGYTF
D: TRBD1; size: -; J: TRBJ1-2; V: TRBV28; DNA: TGTGCCAGCAGTTCCGGTCAGACAGGGGGCGAATATGATGGCTACACCTTC; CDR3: CASSSGQTGGEYDGYTF
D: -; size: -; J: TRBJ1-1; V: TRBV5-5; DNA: TGTGCCAGCAGCTTGGGACAGCCCTTGAACACTGAAGCTTTCTTT; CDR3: CASSLGQPLNTEAFF
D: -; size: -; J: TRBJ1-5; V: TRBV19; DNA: TGTGCCACCCAAGGAGTCTTTAGCAATCAGCCCCAGCATTTT; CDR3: CATQGVFSNQPQHF
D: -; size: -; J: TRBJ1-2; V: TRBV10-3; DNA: TGTGCCATGAGCCCCGGGACTAGCTATGGCTACACCTTC; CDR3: CAMSPGTSYGYTF
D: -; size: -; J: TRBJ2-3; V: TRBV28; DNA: TGTGCCAGCAGTTTAGGTGCCGGGACTAGCACAGATACGCAGTATTTT; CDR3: CASSLGAGTSTDTQYF
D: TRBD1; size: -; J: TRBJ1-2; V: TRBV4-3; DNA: TGCGCCAGCAGCCAAGAAAAGGGGGCCTATGGCTACACCTTC; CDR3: CASSQEKGAYGYTF
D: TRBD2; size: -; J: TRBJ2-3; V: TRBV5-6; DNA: TGTGCCAGCCTGGTAGCGGGAGGAGATACGCAGTATTTT; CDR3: CASLVAGGDTQYF
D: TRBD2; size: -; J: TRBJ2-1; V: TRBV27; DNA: TGTGCCAGCAGTTTGGCGGGGGGGCCCAATGAGCAGTTCTTC; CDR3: CASSLAGGPNEQFF
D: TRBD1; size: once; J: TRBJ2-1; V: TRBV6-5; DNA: TGTGCCAGCAGCTCCGCGGGACAGGGAATCAATGAGCAGTTCTTC; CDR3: CASSSAGQGINEQFF
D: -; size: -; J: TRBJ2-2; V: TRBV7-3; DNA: TGTGCCAGCAGCCGTCCCGCTACAGGGACCGGGGAGCTGTTTTTT; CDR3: CASSRPATGTGELFF
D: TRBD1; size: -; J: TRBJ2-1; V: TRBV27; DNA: TGTGCCAGCAGTCCACAGGGGGTTGTCGGCAATGAGCAGTTCTTC; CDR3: CASSPQGVVGNEQFF
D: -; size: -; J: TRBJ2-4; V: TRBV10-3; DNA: TGTGCCATCAGTGCAGGGGGGCGAAAGGGCATTCAGTACTTC; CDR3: CAISAGGRKGIQYF
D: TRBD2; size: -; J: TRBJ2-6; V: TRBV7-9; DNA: TGTGCCAGCACCCCTTCGGGACTAGCTATTAGTGGGGCCAACGTCCTGACTTTC; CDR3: CASTPSGLAISGANVLTF
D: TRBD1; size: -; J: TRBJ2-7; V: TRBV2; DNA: TGTGCCAGCATGGGGCCGGACAGGGGGGGATACGAGCAGTACTTC; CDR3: CASMGPDRGGYEQYF
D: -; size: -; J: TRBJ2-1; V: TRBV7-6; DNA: TGTGCCAGCAGCTTAGCACGGGAGAGGTACAATGAGCAGTTCTTC; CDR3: CASSLARERYNEQFF
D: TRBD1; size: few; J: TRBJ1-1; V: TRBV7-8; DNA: TGTGCCAGCAGCTTAGGACAGGGAAGGGACACTGAAGCTTTCTTT; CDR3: CASSLGQGRDTEAFF
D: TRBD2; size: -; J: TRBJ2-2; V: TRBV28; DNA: TGTGCCAGCAGCCCCATGGGACTAGCGGGGGGACAGAGCACCGGGGAGCTGTTTTTT; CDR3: CASSPMGLAGGQSTGELFF
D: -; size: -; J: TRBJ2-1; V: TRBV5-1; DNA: TGCGCCAGCAGCTTCGTTGGGGGGGCTAACTCCTACAATGAGCAGTTCTTC; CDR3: CASSFVGGANSYNEQFF
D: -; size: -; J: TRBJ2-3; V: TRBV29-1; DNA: TGCAGCGTTGAATCCAGGGGAGAGACGTGGACCACAGATACGCAGTATTTT; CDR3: CSVESRGETWTTDTQYF
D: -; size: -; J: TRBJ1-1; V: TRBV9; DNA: TGTGCCAGCAGCGTAGTAGGGGAGGAGCACACTGAAGCTTTCTTT; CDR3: CASSVVGEEHTEAFF
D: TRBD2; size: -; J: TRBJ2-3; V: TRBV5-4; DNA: TGTGCCAGCAGCTCTCTAGCGGGAGCAGATACGCAGTATTTT; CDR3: CASSSLAGADTQYF
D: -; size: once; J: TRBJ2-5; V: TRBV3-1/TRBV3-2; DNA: TGTGCCAGCAGCCAAGATAGCCCCCAGTACTTC; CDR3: CASSQDSPQYF
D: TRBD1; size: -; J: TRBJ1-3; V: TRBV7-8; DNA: TGTGCCAGCAGCTTAGACAGGGACAGGGGAGGAAACACCATATATTTT; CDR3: CASSLDRDRGGNTIYF
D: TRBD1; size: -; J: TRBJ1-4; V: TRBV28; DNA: TGTGCCAGCAGTTCAGGGGGCGCGGGGGAAAAGGAAAAACTGTTTTTT; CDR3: CASSSGGAGEKEKLFF
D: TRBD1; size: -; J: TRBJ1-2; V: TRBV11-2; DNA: TGTGCCAGCAGCCTAAACAGGGGAATGCGCGCCCGCTATGGCTACACCTTC; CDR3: CASSLNRGMRARYGYTF
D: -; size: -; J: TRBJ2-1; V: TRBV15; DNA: TGTGCCACCAGCAGAGGCCTGAGACTAGAAGACAATGAGCAGTTCTTC; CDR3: CATSRGLRLEDNEQFF
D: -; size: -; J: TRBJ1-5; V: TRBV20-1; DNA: TGCAGTGCTAGTCCGCCTGGCCGAAGTTTTGGCCAGCCCCAGCATTTT; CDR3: CSASPPGRSFGQPQHF
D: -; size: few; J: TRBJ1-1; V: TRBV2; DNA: TGTGCCAGCAGTGATTTCAGAAGTGAAGCTTTCTTT; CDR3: CASSDFRSEAFF
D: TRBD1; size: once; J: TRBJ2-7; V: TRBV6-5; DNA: TGTGCCAGCAGCCGAGGACAGGGGGTTTACTACGAGCAGTACTTC; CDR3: CASSRGQGVYYEQYF
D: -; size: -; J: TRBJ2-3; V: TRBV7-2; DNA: TGTGCCAGCAGCTTCGGGAGTAGCACAGATACGCAGTATTTT; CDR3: CASSFGSSTDTQYF